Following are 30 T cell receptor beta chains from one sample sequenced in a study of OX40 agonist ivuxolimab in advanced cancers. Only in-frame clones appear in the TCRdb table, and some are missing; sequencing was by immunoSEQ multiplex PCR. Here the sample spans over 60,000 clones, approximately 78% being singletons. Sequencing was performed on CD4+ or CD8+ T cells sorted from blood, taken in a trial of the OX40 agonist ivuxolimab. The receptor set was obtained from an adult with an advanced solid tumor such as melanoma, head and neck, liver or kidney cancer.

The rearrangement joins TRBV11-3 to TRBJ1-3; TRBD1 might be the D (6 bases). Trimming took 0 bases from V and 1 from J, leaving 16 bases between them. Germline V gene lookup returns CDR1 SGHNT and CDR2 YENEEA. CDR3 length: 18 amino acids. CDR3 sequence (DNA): TGTGCCAGCAGCTTAGAGTCATCATCGGGGGCGTCTGGAAACACCATATATTTT. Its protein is CASSLESSSGASGNTIYF.

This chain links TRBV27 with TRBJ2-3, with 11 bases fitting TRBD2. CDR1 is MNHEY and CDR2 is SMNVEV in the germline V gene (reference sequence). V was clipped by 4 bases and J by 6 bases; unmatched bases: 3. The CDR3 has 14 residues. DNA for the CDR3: TGTGCCAGCAGTTCTAGGACTAGCGGGGATACGCAGTATTTT. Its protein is CASSSRTSGDTQYF.

CDR3 coding DNA: TGTGCCAGCAACCTGAGGACAGGCTACGAGCAGTACTTC. Protein: CASNLRTGYEQYF. V and J are TRBV7-2 and TRBJ2-7; the match to TRBD1 covers 7 bases. The CDR3 has 13 residues. The germline V gene has CDR1 SGHTA and CDR2 FQGNSA. V shed 7 bases and J 3 bases; nucleotides not matched to a gene: 6. Variable domain in full (rest from reference TRBV7-2 and TRBJ2-7): GAGVSQSPSNKVTEKGKDVELRCDPISGHTALYWYRQSLGQGLEFLIYFQGNSAPDKSGLPSDRFSAERTGGSVSTLTIQRTQQEDSAVYLCASNLRTGYEQYFGPGTRLTVT.

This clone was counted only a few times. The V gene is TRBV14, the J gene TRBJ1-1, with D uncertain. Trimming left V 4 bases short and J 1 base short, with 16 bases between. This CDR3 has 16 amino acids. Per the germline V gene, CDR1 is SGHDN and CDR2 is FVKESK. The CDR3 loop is CASSLNMGKGNTEAFF. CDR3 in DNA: TGTGCCAGCAGCCTCAACATGGGTAAGGGGAACACTGAAGCTTTCTTT.

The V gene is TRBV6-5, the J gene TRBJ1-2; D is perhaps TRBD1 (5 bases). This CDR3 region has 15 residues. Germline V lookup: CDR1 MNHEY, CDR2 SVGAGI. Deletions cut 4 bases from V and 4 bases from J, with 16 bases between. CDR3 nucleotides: TGTGCCAGCAGTTTTGGGGGTTCCGGCGGCTATGGCTACACCTTC. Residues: CASSFGGSGGYGYTF.

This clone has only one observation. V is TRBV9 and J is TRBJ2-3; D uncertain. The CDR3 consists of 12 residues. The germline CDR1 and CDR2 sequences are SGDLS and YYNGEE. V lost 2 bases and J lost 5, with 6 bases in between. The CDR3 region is CASSVGEDTQYF. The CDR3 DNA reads TGTGCCAGCAGCGTTGGGGAAGATACGCAGTATTTT.

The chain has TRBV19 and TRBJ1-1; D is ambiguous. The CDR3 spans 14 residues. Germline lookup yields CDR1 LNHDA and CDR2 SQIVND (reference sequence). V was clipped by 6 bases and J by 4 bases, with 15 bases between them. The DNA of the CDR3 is TGTGCCAGTAGCTTCGTCACAAAAGGCACTGAAGCTTTCTTT. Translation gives CASSFVTKGTEAFF.

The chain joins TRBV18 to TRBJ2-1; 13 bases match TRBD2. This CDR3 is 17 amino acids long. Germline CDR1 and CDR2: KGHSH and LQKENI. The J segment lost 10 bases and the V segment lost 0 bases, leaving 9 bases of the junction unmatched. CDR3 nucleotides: TGTGCCAGCTCACCACCTCTCCCGGGACTAGCGGGAACGGAGCAGTTCTTC. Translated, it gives CASSPPLPGLAGTEQFF.

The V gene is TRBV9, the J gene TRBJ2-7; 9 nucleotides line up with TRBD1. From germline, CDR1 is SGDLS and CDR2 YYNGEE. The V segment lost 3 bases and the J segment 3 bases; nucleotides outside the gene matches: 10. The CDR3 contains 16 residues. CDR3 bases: TGTGCCAGCAGCGCCGGGCCGGGACAGGGCAACTACGAGCAGTACTTC. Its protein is CASSAGPGQGNYEQYF.

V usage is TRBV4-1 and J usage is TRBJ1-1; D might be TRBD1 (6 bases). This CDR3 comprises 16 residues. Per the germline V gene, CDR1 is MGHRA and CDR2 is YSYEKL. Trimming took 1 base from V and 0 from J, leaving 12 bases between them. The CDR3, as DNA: TGCGCCAGCAGCCAAGCCGAAACAGGGATGAACACTGAAGCTTTCTTT. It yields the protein CASSQAETGMNTEAFF.

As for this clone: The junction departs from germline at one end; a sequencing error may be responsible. CDR3 nucleotide sequence: TGTGCCGGCAGTGAATATTTGGCAGGGGGCTCCTACGAGCAGTACTTC. It codes for CAGSEYLAGGSYEQYF. The chain recombines TRBV25-1 with TRBJ2-7, with TRBD1 matching 7 bases. The CDR3 extends over 16 amino acids. Germline CDR1 reads MGHDK; CDR2 reads SYGVNS.

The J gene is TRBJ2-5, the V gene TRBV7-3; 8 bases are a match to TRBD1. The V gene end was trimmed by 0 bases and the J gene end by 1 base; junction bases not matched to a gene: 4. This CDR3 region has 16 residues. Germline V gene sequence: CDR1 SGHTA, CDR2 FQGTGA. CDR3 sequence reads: CASSLTPTGVQETQYF. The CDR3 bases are TGTGCCAGCAGCTTAACTCCGACAGGGGTCCAAGAGACCCAGTACTTC. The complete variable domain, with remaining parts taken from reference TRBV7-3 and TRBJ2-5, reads GAGVSQTPSNKVTEKGKYVELRCDPISGHTALYWYRQSLGQGPEFLIYFQGTGAADDSGLPNDRFFAVRPEGSVSTLKIQRTERGDSAVYLCASSLTPTGVQETQYFGPGTRLLVL.

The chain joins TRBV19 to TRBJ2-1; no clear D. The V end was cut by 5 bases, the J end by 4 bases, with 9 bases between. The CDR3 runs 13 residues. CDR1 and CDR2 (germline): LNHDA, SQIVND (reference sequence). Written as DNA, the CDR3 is TGTGCCAGTAGTCAAGGACGGTACAATGAGCAGTTCTTC. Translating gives CASSQGRYNEQFF.

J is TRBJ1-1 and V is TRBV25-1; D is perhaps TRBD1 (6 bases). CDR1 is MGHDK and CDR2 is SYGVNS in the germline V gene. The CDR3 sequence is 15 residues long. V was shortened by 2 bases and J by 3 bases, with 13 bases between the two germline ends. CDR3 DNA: TGTGCCAGCAGTGAAACCGGGGGGGGCGACACTGAAGCTTTCTTT. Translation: CASSETGGGDTEAFF.

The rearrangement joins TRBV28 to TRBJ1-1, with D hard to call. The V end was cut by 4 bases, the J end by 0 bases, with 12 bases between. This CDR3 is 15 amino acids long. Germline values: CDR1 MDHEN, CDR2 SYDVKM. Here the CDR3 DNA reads TGTGCCAGCAGTTCCGCAGGCTACATGAACACTGAAGCTTTCTTT. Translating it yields CASSSAGYMNTEAFF. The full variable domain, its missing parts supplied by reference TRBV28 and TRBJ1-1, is DVKVTQSSRYLVKRTGEKVFLECVQDMDHENMFWYRQDPGLGLRLIYFSYDVKMKEKGDIPEGYSVSREKKERFSLILESASTNQTSMYLCASSSAGYMNTEAFFGQGTRLTVV.

The CDR3 DNA is TGTGCCAGCAGTTTATCGACAGCCCAAGAGACCCAGTACTTC. This gives the protein CASSLSTAQETQYF. V and J are TRBV28 and TRBJ2-5; D may be TRBD1 (5 bases). Germline CDR1 and CDR2: MDHEN and SYDVKM. This CDR3 is 14 amino acids long. Trimming left V 1 base short and J 1 base short, with 7 bases between. Full variable domain (outside the CDR3, taken from reference TRBV28 and TRBJ2-5): DVKVTQSSRYLVKRTGEKVFLECVQDMDHENMFWYRQDPGLGLRLIYFSYDVKMKEKGDIPEGYSVSREKKERFSLILESASTNQTSMYLCASSLSTAQETQYFGPGTRLLVL.

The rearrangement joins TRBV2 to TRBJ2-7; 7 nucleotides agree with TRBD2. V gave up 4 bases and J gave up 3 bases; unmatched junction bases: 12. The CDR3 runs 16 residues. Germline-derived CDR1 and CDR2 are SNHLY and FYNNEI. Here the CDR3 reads CASSVSGGWAYYEQYF. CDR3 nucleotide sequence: TGTGCCAGCAGTGTTTCGGGGGGTTGGGCGTACTACGAGCAGTACTTC. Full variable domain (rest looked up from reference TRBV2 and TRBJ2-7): EPEVTQTPSHQVTQMGQEVILRCVPISNHLYFYWYRQILGQKVEFLVSFYNNEISEKSEIFDDQFSVERPDGSNFTLKIRSTKLEDSAMYFCASSVSGGWAYYEQYFGPGTRLTVT.

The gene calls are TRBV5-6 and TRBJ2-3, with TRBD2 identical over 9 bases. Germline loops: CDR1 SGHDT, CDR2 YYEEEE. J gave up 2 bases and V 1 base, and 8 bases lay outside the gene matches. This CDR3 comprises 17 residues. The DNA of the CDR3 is TGTGCCAGCAGCTTGCTTTCGGGACTAGCATTCACAGATACGCAGTATTTT. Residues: CASSLLSGLAFTDTQYF. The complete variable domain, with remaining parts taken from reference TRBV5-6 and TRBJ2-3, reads DAGVTQSPTHLIKTRGQQVTLRCSPKSGHDTVSWYQQALGQGPQFIFQYYEEEERQRGNFPDRFSGHQFPNYSSELNVNALLLGDSALYLCASSLLSGLAFTDTQYFGPGTRLTVL.

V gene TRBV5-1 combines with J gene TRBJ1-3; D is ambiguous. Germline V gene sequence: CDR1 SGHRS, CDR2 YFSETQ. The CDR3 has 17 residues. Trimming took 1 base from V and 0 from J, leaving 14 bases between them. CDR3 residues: CASSLTATGLSGNTIYF. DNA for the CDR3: TGCGCCAGCAGCTTGACCGCGACGGGCCTCTCTGGAAACACCATATATTTT.

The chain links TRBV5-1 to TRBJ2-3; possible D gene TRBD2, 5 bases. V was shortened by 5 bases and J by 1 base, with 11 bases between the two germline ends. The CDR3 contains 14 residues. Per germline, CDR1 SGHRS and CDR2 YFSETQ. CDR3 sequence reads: CASRVGDGTDTQYF. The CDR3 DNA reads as TGCGCCAGCAGGGTCGGGGATGGCACAGATACGCAGTATTTT.

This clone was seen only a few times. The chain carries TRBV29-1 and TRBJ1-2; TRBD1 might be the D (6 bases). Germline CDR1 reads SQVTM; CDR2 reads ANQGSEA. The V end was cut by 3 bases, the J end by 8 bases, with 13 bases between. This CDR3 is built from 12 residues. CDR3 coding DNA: TGCAGCGTTGATGACAGGAGATGGGGCTACACCTTC. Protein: CSVDDRRWGYTF.

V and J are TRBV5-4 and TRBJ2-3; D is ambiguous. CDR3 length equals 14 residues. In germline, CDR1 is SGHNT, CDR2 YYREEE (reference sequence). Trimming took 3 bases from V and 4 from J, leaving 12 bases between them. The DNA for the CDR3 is TGTGCCAGCAGCTCCCCATTGTCTGCAGATACGCAGTATTTT. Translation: CASSSPLSADTQYF. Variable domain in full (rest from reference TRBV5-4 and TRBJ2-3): ETGVTQSPTHLIKTRGQQVTLRCSSQSGHNTVSWYQQALGQGPQFIFQYYREEENGRGNFPPRFSGLQFPNYSSELNVNALELDDSALYLCASSSPLSADTQYFGPGTRLTVL.

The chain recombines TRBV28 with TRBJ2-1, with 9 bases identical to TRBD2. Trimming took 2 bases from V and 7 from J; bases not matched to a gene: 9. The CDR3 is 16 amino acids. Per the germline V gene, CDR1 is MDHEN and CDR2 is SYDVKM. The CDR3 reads CASSLVGSGSGNEQFF. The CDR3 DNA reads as TGTGCCAGCAGTTTAGTAGGTAGCGGGAGTGGAAATGAGCAGTTCTTC.

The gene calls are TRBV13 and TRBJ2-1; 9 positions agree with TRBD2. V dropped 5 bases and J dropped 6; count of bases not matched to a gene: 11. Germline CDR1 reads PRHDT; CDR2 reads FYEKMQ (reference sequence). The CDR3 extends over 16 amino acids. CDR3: CASSRKPGLAANEQFF. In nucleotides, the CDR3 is TGTGCCAGCAGCCGTAAGCCGGGACTAGCAGCCAATGAGCAGTTCTTC.

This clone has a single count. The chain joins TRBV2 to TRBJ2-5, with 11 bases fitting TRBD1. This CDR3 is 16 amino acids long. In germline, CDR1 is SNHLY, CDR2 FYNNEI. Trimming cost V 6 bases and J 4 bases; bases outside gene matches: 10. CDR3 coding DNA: TGTGCCAGCAGCCCCTACGGACAGGGGGCTCGAGAGACCCAGTACTTC. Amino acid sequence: CASSPYGQGARETQYF.

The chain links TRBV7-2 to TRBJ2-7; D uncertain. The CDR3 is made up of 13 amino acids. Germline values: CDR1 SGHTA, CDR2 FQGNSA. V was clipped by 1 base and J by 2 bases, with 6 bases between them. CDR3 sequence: CASSLVKAYEQYF. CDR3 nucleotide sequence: TGTGCCAGCAGCTTAGTTAAAGCCTACGAGCAGTACTTC.

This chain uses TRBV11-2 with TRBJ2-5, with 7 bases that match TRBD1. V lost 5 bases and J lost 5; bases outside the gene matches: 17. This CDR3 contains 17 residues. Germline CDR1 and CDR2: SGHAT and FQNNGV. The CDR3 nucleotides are TGTGCCAGCAGCCCCAGTCCCCGGGACAGAGTTGGCGAGACCCAGTACTTC. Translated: CASSPSPRDRVGETQYF.

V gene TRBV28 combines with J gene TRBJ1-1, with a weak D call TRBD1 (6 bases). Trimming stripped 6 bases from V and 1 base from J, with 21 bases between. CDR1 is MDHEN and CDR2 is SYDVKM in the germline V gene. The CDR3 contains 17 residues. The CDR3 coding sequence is TGTGCCAGCAGCCCAAGGGGACAAGCAAGACCGAACACTGAAGCTTTCTTT. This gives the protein CASSPRGQARPNTEAFF.

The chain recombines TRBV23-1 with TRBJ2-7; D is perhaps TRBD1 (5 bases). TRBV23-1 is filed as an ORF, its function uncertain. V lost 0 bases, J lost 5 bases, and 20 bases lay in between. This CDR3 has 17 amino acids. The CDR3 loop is CASSQSLKHYRLDEQYF. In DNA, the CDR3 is TGCGCCAGCAGTCAATCCTTGAAACACTACAGGCTCGACGAGCAGTACTTC.

This chain's CDR3 is CASSIAESSYNEQFF. CDR3 bases: TGTGCCAGTAGTATAGCGGAGAGCTCCTACAATGAGCAGTTCTTC. The chain has TRBV19 and TRBJ2-1; D remains unclear. The CDR3 loop spans 15 amino acids. Trimming pared 1 base from V and 0 bases from J, leaving 7 bases between. Germline V lookup: CDR1 LNHDA, CDR2 SQIVND (reference sequence).